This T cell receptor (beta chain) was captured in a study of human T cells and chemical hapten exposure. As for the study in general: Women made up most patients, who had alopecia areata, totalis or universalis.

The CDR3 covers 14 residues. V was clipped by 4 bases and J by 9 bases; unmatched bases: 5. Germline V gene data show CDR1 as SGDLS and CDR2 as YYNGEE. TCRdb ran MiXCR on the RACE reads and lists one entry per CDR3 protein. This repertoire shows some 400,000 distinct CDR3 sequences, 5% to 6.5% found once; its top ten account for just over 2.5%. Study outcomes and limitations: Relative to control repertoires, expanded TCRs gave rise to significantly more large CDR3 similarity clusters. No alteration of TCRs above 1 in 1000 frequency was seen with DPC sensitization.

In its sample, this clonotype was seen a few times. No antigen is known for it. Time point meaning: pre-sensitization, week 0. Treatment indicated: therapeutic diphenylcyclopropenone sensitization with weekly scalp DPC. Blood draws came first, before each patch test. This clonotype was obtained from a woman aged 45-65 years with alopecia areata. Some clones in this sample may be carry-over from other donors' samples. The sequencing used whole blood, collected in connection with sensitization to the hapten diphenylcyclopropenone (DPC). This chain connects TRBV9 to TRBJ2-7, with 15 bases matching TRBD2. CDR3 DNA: TGTGCCAGCAGCTTCGGACTAGCGGGAGGGTTGCAGTACTTC. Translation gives CASSFGLAGGLQYF.